These 26 T cell receptor beta chains originate from one sample sequenced in a study of cytomegalovirus exposure and HLA in healthy donors (dated by TCRdb to the late 2010s). Receptors were amplified or captured by the immunoSEQ multiplex PCR assay. For the multiplex PCR, a mixture combining 60 forward primers for TCR Vbeta segments and 13 reverse primers for TCR Jbeta segments was used. As stored in TCRdb, this immuneACCESS dataset retains in-frame rearrangements with V and J assigned. A fraction of the clones does not appear; measured against another copy, unresolved V genes explain less than half of the discrepancy, and the remainder lacks a known reason. Across this sample there are 110,000 to 150,000 clones, with about two thirds seen only once. The top ten constitute more than 4% of the sample. The sequencing input was PBMCs. These TCRs come from a man aged 60 to 75 in good health and CMV-seronegative.

The CDR3 is CASTLGTLFNYGYTF. The CDR3 DNA follows: TGTGCCAGCACCCTCGGGACACTCTTTAACTATGGCTACACCTTC. The chain uses TRBV9 and TRBJ1-2, with D maybe TRBD1 (6 bases). V was shortened by 6 bases and J by 1 base, with 16 bases between the two germline ends. This CDR3 is 15 amino acids long. Germline V gene sequence: CDR1 SGDLS, CDR2 YYNGEE.

This sequence joins TRBV6-5 and TRBJ1-2; D not resolved. This CDR3 region has 12 residues. Per the germline V gene, CDR1 is MNHEY and CDR2 is SVGAGI. V was pared by 10 bases and J by 4 bases, with 13 bases between. In DNA form, the CDR3 reads TGTGCCACCGACGACTTTAGCTATGGCTACACCTTC. The encoded protein is CATDDFSYGYTF.

There are a few counts of this clone. The chain is built from TRBV5-4 and TRBJ1-4; 8 bases match TRBD1. V lost 5 bases and J lost 7; bases outside the gene matches: 16. The V gene's germline CDR1 is SGHNT and CDR2 YYREEE (reference sequence). The CDR3 is made up of 17 amino acids. The CDR3 nucleotides are TGTGCCAGCAGTTCTCTTACAGGGGGGCGGTTTGGTGAAAAACTGTTTTTT. It encodes CASSSLTGGRFGEKLFF. The complete variable domain, with remaining parts taken from reference TRBV5-4 and TRBJ1-4, reads ETGVTQSPTHLIKTRGQQVTLRCSSQSGHNTVSWYQQALGQGPQFIFQYYREEENGRGNFPPRFSGLQFPNYSSELNVNALELDDSALYLCASSSLTGGRFGEKLFFGSGTQLSVL.

This sequence joins TRBV7-3 and TRBJ2-3; 7 bases are a match to TRBD1. The germline CDR1 and CDR2 sequences are SGHTA and FQGTGA. V gave up 0 bases and J gave up 3 bases; unmatched junction bases: 12. The CDR3 consists of 18 residues. The CDR3 DNA follows: TGTGCCAGCAGCTTAACCAAAACAGGGGTTGGGGGAACAGATACGCAGTATTTT. It is translated as CASSLTKTGVGGTDTQYF.

This chain links TRBV7-9 with TRBJ1-2; D is unclear. Germline CDR1 SEHNR, CDR2 FQNEAQ (reference sequence). This CDR3 contains 15 residues. V lost 1 base and J lost 0, with 9 bases in between. The DNA of the CDR3 is TGTGCCAGCAGCTTAGTCGGGAGAGCTAACTATGGCTACACCTTC. Encoded protein: CASSLVGRANYGYTF.

The rearrangement links TRBV27 to TRBJ1-6; tentatively, D is TRBD1 (5 bases). Germline CDR1 and CDR2: MNHEY and SMNVEV (reference sequence). V lost 6 bases to trimming and J lost 2 bases, with 11 bases between them. CDR3 length equals 15 residues. The CDR3 DNA reads as TGTGCCAGCAGCCCCGACAGCCCCTATAATTCACCCCTCCACTTT. Translating gives CASSPDSPYNSPLHF.

The gene calls are TRBV6-1 and TRBJ2-7, with D maybe TRBD2 (7 bases). The CDR3 consists of 13 residues. Germline V gene lookup returns CDR1 MNHNS and CDR2 SASEGT. The CDR3 nucleotides are TGTGCTACGGGGGGCCGAGCGTGGGACGAGCAGTACTTC. Amino acids: CATGGRAWDEQYF.

As concerns this clone: At the DNA level, this CDR3 is encoded by other sequences in the same sample as well. The gene calls are TRBV6-1 and TRBJ2-1; 11 nucleotides match TRBD2. Germline V gives CDR1 MNHNS, CDR2 SASEGT. Trimming cost V 4 bases and J 4 bases; bases outside gene matches: 6. The CDR3 is 16 amino acids. The DNA for the CDR3 is TGTGCCAGCAGTGTATTAGCGGGAGGGCCGTACAATGAGCAGTTCTTC. Its protein product is CASSVLAGGPYNEQFF.

V is TRBV19 and J is TRBJ1-1; D is uncertain. Germline loops: CDR1 LNHDA, CDR2 SQIVND (reference sequence). The length of the CDR3 is 15 residues. Deletions cut 10 bases from V and 0 bases from J, with 18 bases between. CDR3 loop: CATTTLGIMNTEAFF. The CDR3 DNA reads TGTGCCACCACGACCCTCGGGATTATGAACACTGAAGCTTTCTTT.

This clone was counted between two and nine times. The rearrangement links TRBV4-2 to TRBJ2-7, with 7 bases aligning to TRBD2. The J segment lost 3 bases and the V segment lost 4 bases, leaving 6 bases of the junction unmatched. From germline, CDR1 is LGHNA and CDR2 YNFKEQ. The CDR3 runs to 14 residues. CDR3 DNA: TGTGCCAGCAGCCCCACTACTAGCGACTACGAGCAGTACTTC. It encodes CASSPTTSDYEQYF.

The chain combines TRBV7-9 with TRBJ2-4, with 8 nucleotides matching TRBD2. V dropped 4 bases and J dropped 7; count of bases not matched to a gene: 12. The CDR3 is made up of 16 amino acids. Germline loops: CDR1 SEHNR, CDR2 FQNEAQ (reference sequence). DNA of the CDR3: TGTGCCAGCAGCTCCGTGGGAGCGGGAGATTGGAACATTCAGTACTTC. Amino acid sequence: CASSSVGAGDWNIQYF.

This sequence joins TRBV6-1 and TRBJ2-7; D possibly corresponds to TRBD2 (5 bases). Trimming took off 3 bases at V and 4 bases at J, with 16 bases between the two ends. The germline V gene encodes CDR1 MNHNS and CDR2 SASEGT. The CDR3 contains 15 residues. The CDR3 bases are TGTGCCAGCAGTGATCGAGGGTCAAGCCGATACGAGCAGTACTTC. Translating gives CASSDRGSSRYEQYF.

The V and J genes are TRBV15 and TRBJ1-1, with D possibly being TRBD1 (6 bases). V dropped 7 bases and J dropped 4 bases, with 19 bases sitting between them. The germline gives CDR1 LNHNV, CDR2 YYDKDF (reference sequence). The CDR3 contains 15 residues. CDR3 bases: TGTGCCACCACCCCCGGGGGGGTAGGGGGCACTGAAGCTTTCTTT. Protein: CATTPGGVGGTEAFF.

This clone was found a few times. The chain combines TRBV6-1 with TRBJ2-1; unclear D gene. The CDR3 is made up of 11 amino acids. Germline CDR1 reads MNHNS; CDR2 reads SASEGT. V was pared by 8 bases and J by 9 bases, with 11 bases between. In DNA form, the CDR3 reads TGTGCCAGCGAAGCGCGCGGTGAGCAGTTCTTC. It is translated as CASEARGEQFF.

The CDR3 region has the DNA TGTGCCAGCAGTGCACAGGGTGACTATGATGGCTACACCTTC. Protein product: CASSAQGDYDGYTF. This chain connects TRBV6-6 to TRBJ1-2, with TRBD1 as a possible D gene (6 bases). With 5 bases removed from V and 6 bases from J, the gap between germline ends came to 16 bases. The CDR3 extends over 14 amino acids. Germline V lookup: CDR1 MNHNY, CDR2 SVGAGI (reference sequence).

This clone came up a few times. The V and J genes are TRBV5-1 and TRBJ2-1, with 12 bases fitting TRBD2. Trimming at V came to 2 bases and at J to 5 bases, leaving 11 bases not matched to a gene. From germline, CDR1 is SGHRS and CDR2 YFSETQ. This CDR3 region has 18 residues. CDR3: CASSFPGLAGYRNNEQFF. In DNA form, the CDR3 reads TGCGCCAGCAGCTTCCCTGGACTAGCGGGATATAGAAACAATGAGCAGTTCTTC.

The rearrangement joins TRBV28 to TRBJ1-6; D unclear. The CDR3 runs 17 residues. Germline CDR1 reads MDHEN; CDR2 reads SYDVKM. V was trimmed by 1 base and J by 6 bases, leaving 16 bases between them. The CDR3 bases are TGTGCCAGCAGTTTATTAGCCCTGACGGTTCCTAATTCACCCCTCCACTTT. It codes for CASSLLALTVPNSPLHF.

The chain is built from TRBV5-4 and TRBJ2-1; 10 bases match TRBD2. V lost 4 bases, J lost 5 bases, and 15 bases stayed unmatched. The CDR3 spans 18 residues. CDR1 is SGHNT, CDR2 YYREEE, per germline (reference sequence). CDR3 in DNA: TGTGCCAGCAGCGCGGGGCCCGCGGAGCGGGAGGGTAACAATGAGCAGTTCTTC. Its translation is CASSAGPAEREGNNEQFF.

The V call is TRBV27, the J call TRBJ2-2; the D gene is possibly TRBD2 (6 bases). The CDR3 extends over 16 amino acids. Trimming cost V 2 bases and J 4 bases, with 14 bases left between them. Germline CDR1 reads MNHEY; CDR2 reads SMNVEV (reference sequence). The CDR3 spells CASSLIGSRGTGELFF. CDR3 bases: TGTGCCAGCAGTTTAATCGGGAGTAGGGGCACCGGGGAGCTGTTTTTT.

This clone was observed once. The chain links TRBV5-4 to TRBJ2-3, with 9 bases that match TRBD2. V lost 4 bases to trimming and J lost 2 bases; unmatched junction nucleotides: 11. From germline, CDR1 is SGHNT and CDR2 YYREEE (reference sequence). The CDR3 extends over 17 amino acids. CDR3 sequence (DNA): TGTGCCAGCAGCGGAAGAGTAGCGGGAGTATTCACAGATACGCAGTATTTT. Translated: CASSGRVAGVFTDTQYF. The variable domain in full, with the rest retrieved from reference TRBV5-4 and TRBJ2-3, is ETGVTQSPTHLIKTRGQQVTLRCSSQSGHNTVSWYQQALGQGPQFIFQYYREEENGRGNFPPRFSGLQFPNYSSELNVNALELDDSALYLCASSGRVAGVFTDTQYFGPGTRLTVL.

The J gene is TRBJ2-5, the V gene TRBV6-5; D is possibly TRBD1 (7 bases). Per the germline V gene, CDR1 is MNHEY and CDR2 is SVGAGI. The germline V and J ends were trimmed by 6 bases and 7 bases, with 15 bases remaining between them. The CDR3 loop spans 13 amino acids. CDR3 nucleotide sequence: TGTGCCAGCAGAGACGGAGGGGGCGGGACCCAGTACTTC. Protein: CASRDGGGGTQYF.

CDR3 in DNA: TGTGCCAGCACCACCGGACAGGGGGCAGGTGGGTCCAACACTGAAGCTTTCTTT. It codes for CASTTGQGAGGSNTEAFF. The gene calls are TRBV7-9 and TRBJ1-1; 11 nucleotides line up with TRBD1. The trim removed 7 bases at V and 2 bases at J, leaving 15 bases unmatched. The CDR3 spans 18 residues. Germline V gene sequence: CDR1 SEHNR, CDR2 FQNEAQ (reference sequence).

The genes are TRBV7-2 and TRBJ1-1, with 8 nucleotides matching TRBD1. This CDR3 comprises 15 residues. V was clipped by 5 bases and J by 0 bases; unmatched bases: 5. Looked up from germline, CDR1 is SGHTA and CDR2 is FQGNSA. CDR3 bases: TGTGCCAGCAGCCTCCGACAGGGGTTGAACACTGAAGCTTTCTTT. Its protein is CASSLRQGLNTEAFF.

The chain links TRBV6-4 to TRBJ2-3, with 9 nucleotides matching TRBD2. Unmatched junction bases numbered 5, after V lost 4 bases and J lost 12 bases. This CDR3 is built from 12 residues. Germline V gene data show CDR1 as MRHNA and CDR2 as SNTAGT. The CDR3 coding sequence is TGTGCCAGCAGTGTGTCTAGCGGGACCCAGTATTTT. Protein product: CASSVSSGTQYF.

This rearrangement joins TRBV27 to TRBJ1-1; D is uncertain. The CDR3 totals 15 residues. Germline V gene sequence: CDR1 MNHEY, CDR2 SMNVEV (reference sequence). Trimming pared 4 bases from V and 6 bases from J, leaving 18 bases between. DNA for the CDR3: TGTGCCAGCAGTTCGAACGCGGGCACAGCCTCTGAAGCTTTCTTT. Translated, it gives CASSSNAGTASEAFF.

This rearrangement joins TRBV25-1 to TRBJ2-7; 9 bases line up with TRBD2. This CDR3 is 16 amino acids long. The V segment lost 0 bases and the J segment 5 bases; nucleotides outside the gene matches: 8. The germline V gene encodes CDR1 MGHDK and CDR2 SYGVNS. CDR3 loop: CASSEYSGRERHEQYF. The CDR3 DNA is TGTGCCAGCAGTGAATATAGCGGGAGAGAGAGGCACGAGCAGTACTTC.